This T cell receptor (beta chain) was found in a study of graft-versus-host responses after intestinal transplantation (dated by TCRdb to the early 2020s). Looking at the study overall: Recipients received multivisceral, liver-intestinal, or isolated intestinal transplants. Every recipient was given anti-thymocyte globulin induction, followed by 3 to 4 years of maintenance tacrolimus and steroids. A peak of at least 4% donor T cells among recipient peripheral blood mononuclear cells was the definition used for donor T cell macrochimerism. Bulk TCR-beta CDR3 sequencing was used to track graft-versus-host and host-versus-graft alloreactive T cell clones in the graft, circulation and bone marrow after intestinal transplantation. To identify alloreactive clones, pre-transplant mixed lymphocyte reaction products were sequenced and then compared with unstimulated pre-transplant donor and recipient T cells. Samples from a few later patients were sequenced in-house on an Illumina MiSeq with MiXCR processing rather than by the commercial service. A cohort of more than 20 intestinal transplant recipients, including one retransplant, was enrolled, and a few patients lacking pretransplant specimens were excluded. The investigation overall reported the following: Early after transplant, peak levels of circulating GvH clones were associated with declines in HvG clones. Conclusions were limited by the relatively low number and heterogeneity of intestinal transplant patients. High GvH to HvG T cell clonal ratios were observed in the allografts of patients with donor T cell macrochimerism. GvH clones were found in recipient bone marrow, and some of the GvH clones appeared earlier in ileal mucosa or blood, which is consistent with an intestinal mucosal origin.

Dithiothreitol, EDTA incubations and collagenase D digestion were used to isolate intraepithelial and lamina propria lymphocytes from graft specimens. Bulk TCR-beta sequencing was performed on serial intestinal graft biopsy specimens collected as late as 600 days after transplant. The library was made by the immunoSEQ multiplex PCR assay. Adaptive Biotechnologies carried out high-throughput TCR-beta CDR3 sequencing of genomic DNA for most patients. The authors processed their data as follows. Adaptive's ImmunoSEQ software supplied the TCR sequencing data for under 20 patients, while MiXCR and VDJtools were used to process a few other patients. Because the origin of CDR3 nucleotide sequences shared between donor and recipient could not be assigned, those sequences were removed. Alloreactive clones required at least 2-fold expansion over unstimulated cells and minimum CFSE-low frequency of 0.002% (template counts) or 0.001% (read counts). Mappable clones were those detected in sequenced pre-transplant spleen, lymph node, or MLR CFSE-low populations of the donor or recipient. Cumulative frequency of alloreactive clones was calculated as a percentage of all sequences weighted by copy number. TCRdb took this table from immuneACCESS and kept in-frame rearrangements with V and J called. Such tables lack part of the clones; where checked against another copy, unresolved V genes explain under half of the gap, and the rest is unexplained. That table is the source of V, J and clone size, and D and trimming were worked out from the DNA. This sample comprises 9,000 to 10,000 clones, 86% of them detected only once. The ten largest clonotypes hold around 5.3% of the sample.

This clone was seen just once. Its antigen is currently not known. No base qualities exist here, and no much larger clone lies one base off it. Material: ileum tissue, obtained less than 850 days after intestinal transplantation. The clonotype comes from a human patient who received an intestinal transplant, so some T cells may come from the graft donor.

The CDR3 region: CASSLTRDTDTQYF. The DNA sequence is as follows: TGTGCCAGCAGTTTGACCAGGGACACAGATACGCAGTATTTT. In this chain, TRBV6-5 is recombined with TRBJ2-3; TRBD1 is a possible D gene, resting on 5 matching bases. Reading from cysteine to phenylalanine, the CDR3 counts 14 amino acids. Only the CDR3 DNA stays, 42 bases, in frame from base 1. CDR1 and CDR2 are drawn from the germline V gene: MNHEY, SVGAGI. The junction shows trimming of 4 bases on V and 2 bases on J, plus 10 bases between the germline ends.